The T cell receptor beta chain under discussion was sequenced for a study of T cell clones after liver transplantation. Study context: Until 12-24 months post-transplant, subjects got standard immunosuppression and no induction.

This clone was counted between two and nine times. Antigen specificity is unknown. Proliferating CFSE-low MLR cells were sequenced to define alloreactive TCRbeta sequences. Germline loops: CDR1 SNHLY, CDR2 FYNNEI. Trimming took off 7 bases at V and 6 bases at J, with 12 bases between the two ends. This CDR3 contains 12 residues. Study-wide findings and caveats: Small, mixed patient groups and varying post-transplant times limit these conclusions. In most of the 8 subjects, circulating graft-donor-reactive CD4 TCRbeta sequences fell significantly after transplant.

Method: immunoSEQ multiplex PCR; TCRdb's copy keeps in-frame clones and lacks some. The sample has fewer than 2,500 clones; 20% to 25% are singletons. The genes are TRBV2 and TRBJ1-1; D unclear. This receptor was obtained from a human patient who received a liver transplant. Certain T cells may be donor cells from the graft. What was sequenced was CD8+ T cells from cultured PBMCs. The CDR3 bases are TGTGCCAGCATTGGAAGGGTTCCTGAAGCTTTCTTT. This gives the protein CASIGRVPEAFF.